This T cell receptor beta chain was identified during a study of metastatic and nonmetastatic thyroid tumors. Study background: Patients with malignant and benign thyroid disease provided blood and tumor or nodule tissue, whose repertoires were compared.

Study-level points and caveats: For both blood and tumor, malignant thyroid tumors reportedly showed significantly higher TCR beta diversity than benign nodules did.

Notes on this clone: Antigen: not known.

Each patient came to thyroid surgery without any prior treatment (of any kind). Authors' methods: A papillary thyroid cancer distant-metastasis classifier was built from CDR3 differences across clinicopathological groups. With MiXCR, TCRdb called clones anew from the PCR reads. For this entry, the V and J calls and clone size follow TCRdb and not the study's own pipeline. Seen here are roughly 23,000 clones, 20% to 25% observed once, and the top ten hold 70% to 80%. The sample consisted of blood. The receptor was derived from a male donor with papillary thyroid cancer or a benign thyroid nodule (not recorded which). Some clones in this sample may be carry-over from other donors' samples.

The DNA of the CDR3 is TGTGCCAGCAGCTACCGGGAAGGGGCTGCAACTAATGAAAAACTGTTTTTT. Protein: CASSYREGAATNEKLFF. The chain carries TRBV5-5 and TRBJ1-4; D possibly corresponds to TRBD1 (5 bases). Germline values: CDR1 SGHKS, CDR2 YYEKEE (reference sequence). With 3 bases removed from V and 0 bases from J, the gap between germline ends came to 15 bases. The CDR3 sequence is 17 residues long.